The 19 T cell receptor beta chains in this list originate from one sample, sequenced in a study of shared clonotypes between healthy human individuals. The method was immunoSEQ multiplex PCR; TCRdb's version includes in-frame clones alone and lacks a portion of them. The repertoire consists of a few hundred thousand clones, with approximately 79% occurring once and the leading ten covering 9% to 12%. Sample: memory CD4+ T cells sorted from blood. Subset specified: CD45RA-negative fraction. These receptors all come from a man aged 25-45 years in good health.

This clone was counted between two and nine times. This chain links TRBV19 with TRBJ2-5, with D possibly TRBD2 on 5 matching bases. V lost 4 bases, J lost 9 bases, and 18 bases lay in between. Germline V gene data show CDR1 as LNHDA and CDR2 as SQIVND (reference sequence). This CDR3 is 14 amino acids long. The CDR3 sequence is CASSTLGLDESQYF. CDR3 DNA: TGTGCCAGTAGTACCCTTGGACTCGACGAGTCCCAGTACTTC.

The chain joins TRBV5-1 to TRBJ2-1, with 8 nucleotides matching TRBD2. CDR1 is SGHRS and CDR2 is YFSETQ in the germline V gene. The junction had 11 bases not matched to a gene; V was cut back by 4 bases and J by 14 bases. This CDR3 is built from 13 residues. As DNA, the CDR3 is TGCGCCAGCAGCCGCACTACCGGGACTAGAGAGTTCTTC. Protein product: CASSRTTGTREFF.

The CDR3 sequence is CASGRDRGSYEQYF. The CDR3 nucleotides are TGTGCCAGCGGCCGGGACAGGGGCTCCTACGAGCAGTACTTC. The rearrangement links TRBV6-1 to TRBJ2-7; 10 positions agree with TRBD1. The CDR3 is 14 amino acids. V lost 8 bases and J lost 0; bases outside the gene matches: 4. CDR1 is MNHNS, CDR2 SASEGT, per germline.

The chain has TRBV27 and TRBJ2-7; no clear D. The CDR3 is 12 residues long. The ends were cut back, 10 bases at V and 7 bases at J, with 17 bases in the middle. Germline lookup yields CDR1 MNHEY and CDR2 SMNVEV (reference sequence). The CDR3: CAKKPGDGEQYF. In nucleotides, the CDR3 is TGTGCCAAAAAGCCAGGAGACGGTGAGCAGTACTTC.

The chain combines TRBV18 with TRBJ1-2; TRBD1 matches 7 bases. Germline CDR1 is KGHSH and CDR2 is LQKENI. This CDR3 is 17 amino acids long. Trimming removed 6 bases from V and 3 bases from J; junction bases left unmatched: 16. Written as DNA, the CDR3 is TGTGCCAGCTCTCTCTACGTCCGGGACAGCGGATACTATGGCTACACCTTC. It is translated as CASSLYVRDSGYYGYTF.

V usage is TRBV19 and J usage is TRBJ2-7; 10 bases line up with TRBD2. The CDR3 totals 14 residues. The trim removed 5 bases at V and 6 bases at J, leaving 7 bases unmatched. CDR1 and CDR2 (germline): LNHDA, SQIVND (reference sequence). The CDR3 region has the DNA TGTGCCAGTAGTGCAACTAGCGGGATGCTCGAGCAGTACTTC. Its protein is CASSATSGMLEQYF.

This clone has a single count. The chain joins TRBV11-2 to TRBJ1-1, with D unresolved. This CDR3 region has 13 residues. V shed 7 bases and J shed 11 bases, with 20 bases lying between them. Germline lookup yields CDR1 SGHAT and CDR2 FQNNGV. CDR3 amino acids: CASNQKPTAGAFF. CDR3 DNA sequence: TGTGCCAGCAACCAAAAGCCGACCGCCGGGGCTTTCTTT.

The V call is TRBV2, the J call TRBJ2-6; D is unclear. The V end lost 10 bases, the J end lost 0 bases, and 7 bases lay between the germline ends. The CDR3 is made up of 13 amino acids. CDR1 is SNHLY, CDR2 FYNNEI, per germline. CDR3 sequence reads: CATAASGANVLTF. Written as DNA, the CDR3 is TGTGCCACCGCCGCCTCTGGGGCCAACGTCCTGACTTTC.

V is TRBV2 and J is TRBJ2-5; perhaps TRBD2 as D (5 bases). The V and J ends lost 8 bases and 2 bases respectively, with 18 bases between them. This CDR3 comprises 15 residues. Germline V lookup: CDR1 SNHLY, CDR2 FYNNEI. CDR3 nucleotide sequence: TGTGCCAGCGGGTGGAGGACTGGTGGACAAGAGACCCAGTACTTC. It yields the protein CASGWRTGGQETQYF.

This clone was seen ten or more times. This rearrangement joins TRBV6-5 to TRBJ2-7, with TRBD2 identical over 10 bases. The CDR3 covers 15 residues. CDR1 is MNHEY and CDR2 is SVGAGI in the germline V gene. Trimming took 6 bases from V and 4 from J; bases not matched to a gene: 9. The DNA for the CDR3 is TGTGCCAGCAGAGCGGGAGGGCGCGGAGGGTACGAGCAGTACTTC. Its protein is CASRAGGRGGYEQYF.

The chain recombines TRBV18 with TRBJ1-3; maybe TRBD1 (6 bases). CDR3 size: 15 residues. Germline V gives CDR1 KGHSH, CDR2 LQKENI. Between the trimmed V and J ends, which lost 4 bases and 0 bases, there was a span of 10 bases. The CDR3 loop reads CASSQQGVSGNTIYF. The CDR3 DNA reads as TGTGCCAGCTCACAACAGGGTGTCTCTGGAAACACCATATATTTT.

The chain has TRBV27 and TRBJ2-2; 9 bases map to TRBD1. The V gene end was trimmed by 3 bases and the J gene end by 4 bases; junction bases not matched to a gene: 15. The CDR3 extends over 19 amino acids. Germline loops: CDR1 MNHEY, CDR2 SMNVEV (reference sequence). The CDR3 reads CASSLTQGQGFRRTGELFF. The CDR3 DNA sequence: TGTGCCAGCAGTTTGACCCAGGGACAGGGATTCCGGCGCACCGGGGAGCTGTTTTTT.

This clone occurred a few times. This sequence joins TRBV27 and TRBJ2-4; possible D gene TRBD1, 6 bases. Per the germline V gene, CDR1 is MNHEY and CDR2 is SMNVEV (reference sequence). Trimming shortened V by 5 bases and J by 0 bases, and 14 bases separated the two germline ends. The length of the CDR3 is 16 residues. CDR3 bases: TGTGCCAGCAGTCACAGGGCAGCCGTAGCCAAAAACATTCAGTACTTC. Translation: CASSHRAAVAKNIQYF.

The chain couples TRBV15 to TRBJ2-7; 8 nucleotides line up with TRBD1. Trimming removed 1 base from V and 7 bases from J; junction bases left unmatched: 9. Germline assignment: CDR1 LNHNV and CDR2 YYDKDF (reference sequence). The CDR3 is made up of 15 amino acids. The CDR3 region has the DNA TGTGCCACCAGCAGAGGAGGACAGGGAGGTAGGGAGCAGTACTTC. Protein sequence: CATSRGGQGGREQYF.

This chain uses TRBV6-1 with TRBJ2-7; 10 nucleotides match TRBD2. V trimming: 4 bases; J trimming: 4 bases; junction bases outside the gene matches: 10. Germline CDR1 MNHNS, CDR2 SASEGT. This CDR3 region has 16 residues. The CDR3 region has the DNA TGTGCCAGCAGTGCATCTCTAGCGGGAGCCTCTTACGAGCAGTACTTC. Translating gives CASSASLAGASYEQYF.

The J gene is TRBJ2-7, the V gene TRBV5-5; 8 bases line up with TRBD1. The CDR3 is 15 residues long. V trimming: 0 bases; J trimming: 7 bases; junction bases outside the gene matches: 9. Germline CDR1 is SGHKS and CDR2 is YYEKEE (reference sequence). CDR3 protein: CASSLGQGYSGEQYF. The CDR3 region has the DNA TGTGCCAGCAGCTTGGGACAGGGGTACTCGGGGGAGCAGTACTTC.

The V and J genes are TRBV18 and TRBJ2-5; possibly TRBD2 for D (5 bases). V lost 0 bases to trimming and J lost 3 bases, with 14 bases between them. The CDR3 extends over 16 amino acids. The V gene's germline CDR1 is KGHSH and CDR2 LQKENI. The CDR3: CASSPPVASQKETQYF. In DNA form, the CDR3 reads TGTGCCAGCTCACCACCGGTGGCTAGCCAGAAAGAGACCCAGTACTTC.

The gene calls are TRBV5-1 and TRBJ2-2; no firm D call. CDR1 and CDR2 (germline): SGHRS, YFSETQ. V lost 0 bases and J 4 bases, leaving 10 bases between the germline ends. This CDR3 spans 15 amino acids. The CDR3: CASSLGVAATGELFF. DNA of the CDR3: TGCGCCAGCAGCTTGGGTGTGGCAGCCACCGGGGAGCTGTTTTTT.

The rearrangement joins TRBV18 to TRBJ2-7; tentatively, D is TRBD2 (8 bases). V was clipped by 1 base and J by 6 bases, with 28 bases between them. Germline assignment: CDR1 KGHSH and CDR2 LQKENI. The CDR3 runs to 19 residues. The CDR3 nucleotides read TGTGCCAGCTCACCACTATCAGGGGGTCGAACGGGAGGGGCTACCGAGCAGTACTTC. It yields the protein CASSPLSGGRTGGATEQYF.